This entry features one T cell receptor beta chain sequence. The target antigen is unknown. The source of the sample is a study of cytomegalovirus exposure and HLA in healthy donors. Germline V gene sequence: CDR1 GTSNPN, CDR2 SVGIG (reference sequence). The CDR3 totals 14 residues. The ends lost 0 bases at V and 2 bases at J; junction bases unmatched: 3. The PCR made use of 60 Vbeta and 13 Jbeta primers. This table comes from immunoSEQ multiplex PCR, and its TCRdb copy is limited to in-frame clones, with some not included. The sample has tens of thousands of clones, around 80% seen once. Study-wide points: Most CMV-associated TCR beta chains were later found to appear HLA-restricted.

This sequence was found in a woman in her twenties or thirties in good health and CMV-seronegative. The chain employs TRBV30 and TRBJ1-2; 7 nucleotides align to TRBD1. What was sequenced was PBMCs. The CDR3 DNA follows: TGTGCCTGGAGTGTACAGGGGAGCAACTATGGCTACACCTTC. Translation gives CAWSVQGSNYGYTF.